These T cell receptor beta chains were read from a single sample in a study of graft-versus-host responses after intestinal transplantation. Only in-frame clones appear in the TCRdb table, and some are missing; sequencing was by immunoSEQ multiplex PCR. The sample gives some 9,500 clones, around 28% of which show up once; around 6.2% is in the top ten. Material: alloreactive CD8+ T cells from a mixed lymphocyte reaction culture, obtained before intestinal transplant. The origin of the receptors is a human patient who received an intestinal transplant. Each CDR3 is given with its conserved first and last residue. D genes are given only for firm matches. A row's size may be missing; if present it is once, few, many or a size class.

TRBD1 TRBJ1-1 TRBV5-6 few TGTGCCAGCAGCTTCGCGACAGGGTCGGAAGCTTTCTTT CASSFATGSEAFF
NA TRBJ1-1 TRBV27 NA TGTGCCAGCAGTTTTTCGGGTACTGAAGCTTTCTTT CASSFSGTEAFF
TRBD1 TRBJ1-2 TRBV5-8 few TGTGCCAGCAGCCCCGGTGGAGGGGGCGCCCCAAACTATGGCTACACCTTC CASSPGGGGAPNYGYTF
TRBD1 TRBJ1-1 TRBV27 NA TGTGCCAGCAAGGGACAGGGGAGCACTGAAGCTTTCTTT CASKGQGSTEAFF
TRBD2 TRBJ2-7 TRBV5-1 few TGCGCCAGCAGTCGAAGGACTAGCGGGGGACTAACCTACGAGCAGTACTTC CASSRRTSGGLTYEQYF
TRBD1 TRBJ2-2 TRBV7-9 NA TGTGCCAGCAGCCCAGTGGGACAGGGGGCCGGGGAGCTGTTTTTT CASSPVGQGAGELFF
TRBD1 TRBJ2-7 TRBV7-9 NA TGTGCCAGCAGCCCCCGACAGGGCTCCTACGAGCAGTACTTC CASSPRQGSYEQYF
NA TRBJ1-2 TRBV4-1 NA TGCGCCAGCAGCCAAGTGGGCGAAAAGGATGGCTATGGCTACACCTTC CASSQVGEKDGYGYTF
TRBD2 TRBJ2-2 TRBV9 few TGTGCCAGCTCAACGGGGGGGAACACCGGGGAGCTGTTTTTT CASSTGGNTGELFF
NA TRBJ2-3 TRBV7-2 few TGTGCCAGCAGCTCAGAGGGGCAGGGGTCAGATACGCAGTATTTT CASSSEGQGSDTQYF
TRBD2 TRBJ2-1 TRBV27 once TGTGCCAGCAATTATGGGGGGGGATGGGGTGAGCAGTTCTTC CASNYGGGWGEQFF
NA TRBJ2-3 TRBV5-1 NA TGCGCCAGCAGCTTTTACACAGATACGCAGTATTTT CASSFYTDTQYF
TRBD1 TRBJ2-7 TRBV12-5 NA TGTGCTAGTGGTTTGGGGGACAGGGTTGAGCAGTACTTC CASGLGDRVEQYF
NA TRBJ2-1 TRBV11-1 NA TGTGCCAGCAGACGAAAGGGGCTGAGCTCCTACAATGAGCAGTTCTTC CASRRKGLSSYNEQFF
NA TRBJ1-2 TRBV2 NA TGTGCCAGCAGTAGACAGGTCTATGGCTACACCTTC CASSRQVYGYTF